This T cell receptor (beta chain) derives from a study of cytomegalovirus exposure and HLA in healthy donors. Study outcomes and limitations: Judged likely to be a sequencing artifact was a cluster of highly shared sequence variants. In an earlier analysis, most TCR beta V segments were productive about 87% or about 30% of the time.

Comments on this clone: Its specificity is unknown.

In the PCR, 60 Vbeta and 13 Jbeta primers were used. The data were produced by immunoSEQ multiplex PCR, yet TCRdb's version contains in-frame clones alone and is incomplete. This sample has approximately 110,000 clones, with around 73% found just once. The origin of this receptor is a man aged 30 to 45 in good health and CMV-seronegative. Sequencing was carried out using PBMCs.

CDR3 amino acids: CASSTGTGGLNEQYF. The CDR3 DNA reads TGTGCCAGCAGCACAGGGACAGGGGGTCTAAACGAGCAGTACTTC. The genes are TRBV7-9 and TRBJ2-7, with 11 bases aligning to TRBD1. The germline V gene has CDR1 SEHNR and CDR2 FQNEAQ (reference sequence). The CDR3 totals 15 residues. Trimming removed 5 bases from V and 5 bases from J; junction bases left unmatched: 8.